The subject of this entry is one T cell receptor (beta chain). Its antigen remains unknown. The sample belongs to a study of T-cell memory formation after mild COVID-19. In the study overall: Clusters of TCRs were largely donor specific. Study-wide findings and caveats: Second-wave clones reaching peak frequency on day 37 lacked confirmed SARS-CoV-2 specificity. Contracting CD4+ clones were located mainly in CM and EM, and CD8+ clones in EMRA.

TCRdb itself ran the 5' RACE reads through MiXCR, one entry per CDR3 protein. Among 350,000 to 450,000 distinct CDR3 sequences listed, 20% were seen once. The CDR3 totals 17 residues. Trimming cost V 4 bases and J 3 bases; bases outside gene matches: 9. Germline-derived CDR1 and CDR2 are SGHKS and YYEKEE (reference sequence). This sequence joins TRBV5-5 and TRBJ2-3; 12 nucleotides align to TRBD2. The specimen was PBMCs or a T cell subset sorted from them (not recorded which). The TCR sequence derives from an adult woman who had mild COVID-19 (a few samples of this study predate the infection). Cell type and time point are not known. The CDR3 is CASSPGLAGPQTDTQYF. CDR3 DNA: TGTGCCAGCAGCCCCGGACTAGCGGGGCCCCAGACAGATACGCAGTATTTT.